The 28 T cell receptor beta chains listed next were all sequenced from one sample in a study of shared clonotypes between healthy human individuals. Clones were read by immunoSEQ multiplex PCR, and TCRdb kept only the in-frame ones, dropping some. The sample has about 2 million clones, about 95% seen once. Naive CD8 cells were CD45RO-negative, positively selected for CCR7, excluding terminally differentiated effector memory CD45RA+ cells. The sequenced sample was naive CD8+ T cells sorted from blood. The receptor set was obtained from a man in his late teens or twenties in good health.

CDR3 loop: CSVVTGSAEAFF. CDR3 nucleotides: TGCAGCGTTGTGACAGGGTCAGCTGAAGCTTTCTTT. The rearrangement uses TRBV29-1 and TRBJ1-1; 7 bases line up with TRBD1. The germline V gene has CDR1 SQVTM and CDR2 ANQGSEA. This CDR3 is 12 amino acids long. Trimming removed 4 bases from V and 6 bases from J; junction bases left unmatched: 5.

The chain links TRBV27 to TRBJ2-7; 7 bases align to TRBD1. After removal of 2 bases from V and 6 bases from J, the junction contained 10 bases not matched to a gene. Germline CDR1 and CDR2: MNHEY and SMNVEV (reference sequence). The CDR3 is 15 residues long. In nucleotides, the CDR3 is TGTGCCAGCAGTTTAGCGCAGGGGGTTTCTCTCGAGCAGTACTTC. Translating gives CASSLAQGVSLEQYF.

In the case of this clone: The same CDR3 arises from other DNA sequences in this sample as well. The CDR3 sequence: CASSELGYEQYF. The DNA of the CDR3 is TGTGCCAGCAGTGAATTGGGGTACGAGCAGTACTTC. V gene TRBV25-1 combines with J gene TRBJ2-7, with D hard to call. The CDR3 length is 12 residues. Trimming took off 1 base at V and 4 bases at J, with 5 bases between the two ends. Per germline, CDR1 MGHDK and CDR2 SYGVNS.

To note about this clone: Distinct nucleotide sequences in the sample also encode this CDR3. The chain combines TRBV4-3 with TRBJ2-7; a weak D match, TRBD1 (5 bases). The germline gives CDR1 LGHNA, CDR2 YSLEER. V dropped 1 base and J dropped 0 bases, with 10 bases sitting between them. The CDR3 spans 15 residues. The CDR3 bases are TGCGCCAGCAGCCAAGTCCTGGGGCCCTCCTACGAGCAGTACTTC. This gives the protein CASSQVLGPSYEQYF.

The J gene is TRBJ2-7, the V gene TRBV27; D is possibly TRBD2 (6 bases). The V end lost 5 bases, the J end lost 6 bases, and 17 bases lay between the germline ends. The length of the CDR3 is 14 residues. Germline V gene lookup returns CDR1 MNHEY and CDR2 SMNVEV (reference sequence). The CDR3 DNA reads TGTGCCAGCAGTCCGGGAGTCGAGGCCCTCGAGCAGTACTTC. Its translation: CASSPGVEALEQYF.

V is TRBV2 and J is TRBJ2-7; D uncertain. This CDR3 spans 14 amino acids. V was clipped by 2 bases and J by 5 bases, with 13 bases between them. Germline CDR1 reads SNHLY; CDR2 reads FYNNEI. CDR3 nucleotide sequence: TGTGCCAGCAGTGAACCCACTCTCCGGCACGAGCAGTACTTC. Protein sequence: CASSEPTLRHEQYF.

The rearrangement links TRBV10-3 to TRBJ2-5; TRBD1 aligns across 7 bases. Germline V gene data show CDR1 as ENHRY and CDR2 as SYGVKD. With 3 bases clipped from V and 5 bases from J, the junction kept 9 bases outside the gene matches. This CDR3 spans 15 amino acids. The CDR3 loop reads CAISDPLGGWETQYF. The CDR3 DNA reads TGTGCCATCAGTGACCCTTTAGGGGGCTGGGAGACCCAGTACTTC.

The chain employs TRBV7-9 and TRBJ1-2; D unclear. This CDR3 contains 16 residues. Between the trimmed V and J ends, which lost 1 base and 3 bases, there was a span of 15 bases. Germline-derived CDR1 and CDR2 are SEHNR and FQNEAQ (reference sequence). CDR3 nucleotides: TGTGCCAGCAGCTTAGATTTTGCGAGTTTCGACTATGGCTACACCTTC. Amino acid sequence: CASSLDFASFDYGYTF.

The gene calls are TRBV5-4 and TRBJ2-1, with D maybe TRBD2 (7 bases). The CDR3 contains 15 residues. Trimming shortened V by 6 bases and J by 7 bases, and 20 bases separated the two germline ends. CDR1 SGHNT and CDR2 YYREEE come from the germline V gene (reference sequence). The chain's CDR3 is CASTLRGGHLNEQFF. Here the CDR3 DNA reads TGTGCCAGCACCCTAAGGGGGGGCCATCTTAATGAGCAGTTCTTC.

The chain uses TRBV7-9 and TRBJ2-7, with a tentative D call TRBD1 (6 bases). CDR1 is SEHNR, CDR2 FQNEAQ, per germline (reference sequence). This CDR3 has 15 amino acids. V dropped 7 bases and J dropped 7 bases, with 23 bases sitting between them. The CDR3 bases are TGTGCCAGCATTAAAGTGGGCGCAGGGGAAGGAGAGCAGTACTTC. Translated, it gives CASIKVGAGEGEQYF.

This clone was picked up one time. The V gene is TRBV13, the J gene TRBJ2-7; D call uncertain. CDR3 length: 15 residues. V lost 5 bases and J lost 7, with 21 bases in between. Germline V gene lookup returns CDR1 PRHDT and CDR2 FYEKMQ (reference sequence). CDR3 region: CASSHGPLAMREQYF. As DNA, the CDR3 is TGTGCCAGCAGCCACGGACCGCTTGCCATGCGGGAGCAGTACTTC.

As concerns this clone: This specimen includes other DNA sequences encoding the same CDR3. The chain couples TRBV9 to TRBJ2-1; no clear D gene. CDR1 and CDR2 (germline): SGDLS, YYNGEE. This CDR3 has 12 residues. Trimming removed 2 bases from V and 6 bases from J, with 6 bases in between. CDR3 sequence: CASSVGPNEQFF. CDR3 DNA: TGTGCCAGCAGCGTTGGTCCCAATGAGCAGTTCTTC.

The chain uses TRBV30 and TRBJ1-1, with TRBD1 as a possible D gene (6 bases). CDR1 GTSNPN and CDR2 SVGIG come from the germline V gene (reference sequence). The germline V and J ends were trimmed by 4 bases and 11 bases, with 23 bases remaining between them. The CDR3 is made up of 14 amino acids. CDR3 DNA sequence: TGTGCCTGGACCGGACAGTCGGAGGGGATGTGGGCTTTCTTT. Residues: CAWTGQSEGMWAFF. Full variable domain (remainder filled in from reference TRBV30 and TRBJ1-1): SQTIHQWPATLVQPVGSPLSLECTVEGTSNPNLYWYRQAAGRGLQLLFYSVGIGQISSEVPQNLSASRPQDRQFILSSKKLLLSDSGFYLCAWTGQSEGMWAFFGQGTRLTVV.

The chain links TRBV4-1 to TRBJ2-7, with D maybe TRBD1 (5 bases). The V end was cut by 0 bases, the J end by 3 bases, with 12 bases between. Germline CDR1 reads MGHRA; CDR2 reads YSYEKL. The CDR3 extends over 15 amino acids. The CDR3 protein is CASSQDRQLLYEQYF. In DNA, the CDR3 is TGCGCCAGCAGCCAAGACAGACAGCTTCTCTACGAGCAGTACTTC.

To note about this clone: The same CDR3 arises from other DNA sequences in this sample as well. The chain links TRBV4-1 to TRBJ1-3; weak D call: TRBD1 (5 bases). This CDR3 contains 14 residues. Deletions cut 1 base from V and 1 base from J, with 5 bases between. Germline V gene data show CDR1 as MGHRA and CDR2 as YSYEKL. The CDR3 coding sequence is TGCGCCAGCAGCCAAGCAGGGTCTGGAAACACCATATATTTT. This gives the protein CASSQAGSGNTIYF.

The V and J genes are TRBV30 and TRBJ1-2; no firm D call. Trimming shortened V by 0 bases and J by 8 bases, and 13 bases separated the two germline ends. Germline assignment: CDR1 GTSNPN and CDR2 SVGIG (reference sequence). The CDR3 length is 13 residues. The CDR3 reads CAWSVRENGGYTF. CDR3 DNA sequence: TGTGCCTGGAGTGTACGCGAAAATGGGGGCTACACCTTC.

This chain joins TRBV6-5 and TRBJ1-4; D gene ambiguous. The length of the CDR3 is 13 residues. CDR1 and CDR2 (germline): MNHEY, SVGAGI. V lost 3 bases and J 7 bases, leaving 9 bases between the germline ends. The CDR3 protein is CASSYLRTEKLFF. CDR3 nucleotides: TGTGCCAGCAGTTATCTCCGAACTGAAAAACTGTTTTTT.

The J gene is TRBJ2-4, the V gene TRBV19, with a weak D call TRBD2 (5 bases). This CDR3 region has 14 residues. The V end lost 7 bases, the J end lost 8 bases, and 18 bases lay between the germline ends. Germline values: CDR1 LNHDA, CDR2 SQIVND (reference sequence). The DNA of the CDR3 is TGTGCCAGTACTGTCCTTGGCGGGCAACACATTCAGTACTTC. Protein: CASTVLGGQHIQYF. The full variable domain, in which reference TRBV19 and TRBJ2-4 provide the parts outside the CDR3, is DGGITQSPKYLFRKEGQNVTLSCEQNLNHDAMYWYRQDPGQGLRLIYYSQIVNDFQKGDIAEGYSVSREKKESFPLTVTSAQKNPTAFYLCASTVLGGQHIQYFGAGTRLSVL.

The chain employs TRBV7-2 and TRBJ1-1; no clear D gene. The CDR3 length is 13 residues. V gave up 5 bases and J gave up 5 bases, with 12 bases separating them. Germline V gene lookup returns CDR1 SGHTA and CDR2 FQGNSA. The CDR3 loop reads CASSPDWGTEAFF. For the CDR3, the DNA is TGTGCCAGCAGCCCGGACTGGGGAACTGAAGCTTTCTTT. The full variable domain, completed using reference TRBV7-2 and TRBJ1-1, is GAGVSQSPSNKVTEKGKDVELRCDPISGHTALYWYRQSLGQGLEFLIYFQGNSAPDKSGLPSDRFSAERTGGSVSTLTIQRTQQEDSAVYLCASSPDWGTEAFFGQGTRLTVV.

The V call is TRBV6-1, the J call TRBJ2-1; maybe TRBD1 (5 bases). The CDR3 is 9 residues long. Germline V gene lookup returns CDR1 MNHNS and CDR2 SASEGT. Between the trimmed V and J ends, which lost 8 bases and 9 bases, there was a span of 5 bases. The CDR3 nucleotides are TGTGCCAGCGGGGCTGAGCAGTTCTTC. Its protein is CASGAEQFF.

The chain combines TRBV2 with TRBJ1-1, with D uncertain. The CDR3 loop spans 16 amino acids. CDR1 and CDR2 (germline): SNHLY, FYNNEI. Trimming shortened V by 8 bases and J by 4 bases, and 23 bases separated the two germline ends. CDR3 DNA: TGTGCCAGCGTCAAGTCGTTGGTGGAGGGCGGCACTGAAGCTTTCTTT. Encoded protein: CASVKSLVEGGTEAFF.

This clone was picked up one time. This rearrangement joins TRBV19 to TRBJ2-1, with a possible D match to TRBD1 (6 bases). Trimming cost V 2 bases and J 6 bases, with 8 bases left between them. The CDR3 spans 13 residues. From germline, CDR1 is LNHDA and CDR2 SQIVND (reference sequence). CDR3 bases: TGTGCCAGTAGTATAATAGGGGGCAATGAGCAGTTCTTC. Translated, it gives CASSIIGGNEQFF.

CDR3 amino acids: CASSLLRVDEQFF. CDR3 DNA: TGTGCCAGCAGCTTGCTTAGGGTCGATGAGCAGTTCTTC. The J gene is TRBJ2-1, the V gene TRBV5-4; no reliable D call. CDR1 and CDR2 (germline): SGHNT, YYREEE (reference sequence). The CDR3 runs to 13 residues. Trimming pared 1 base from V and 8 bases from J, leaving 10 bases between. The whole variable domain, remainder taken from reference TRBV5-4 and TRBJ2-1, is ETGVTQSPTHLIKTRGQQVTLRCSSQSGHNTVSWYQQALGQGPQFIFQYYREEENGRGNFPPRFSGLQFPNYSSELNVNALELDDSALYLCASSLLRVDEQFFGPGTRLTVL.

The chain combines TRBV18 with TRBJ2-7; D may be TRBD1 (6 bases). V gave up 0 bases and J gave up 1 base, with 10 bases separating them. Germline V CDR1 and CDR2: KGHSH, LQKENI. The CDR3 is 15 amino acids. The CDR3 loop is CASSPPGQRSYEQYF. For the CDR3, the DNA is TGTGCCAGCTCACCACCCGGACAGAGATCCTACGAGCAGTACTTC.

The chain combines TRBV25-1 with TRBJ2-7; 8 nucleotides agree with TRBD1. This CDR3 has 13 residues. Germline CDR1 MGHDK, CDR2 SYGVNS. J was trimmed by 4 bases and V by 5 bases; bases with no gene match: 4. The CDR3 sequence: CASSWTGMYEQYF. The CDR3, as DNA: TGTGCCAGCAGTTGGACAGGGATGTACGAGCAGTACTTC.

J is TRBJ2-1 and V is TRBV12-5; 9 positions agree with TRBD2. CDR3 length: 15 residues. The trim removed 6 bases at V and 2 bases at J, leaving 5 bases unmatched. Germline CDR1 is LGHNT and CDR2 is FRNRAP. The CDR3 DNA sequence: TGTGCTAGTGGACCGGGACTAGCAGCCTACAATGAGCAGTTCTTC. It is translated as CASGPGLAAYNEQFF.

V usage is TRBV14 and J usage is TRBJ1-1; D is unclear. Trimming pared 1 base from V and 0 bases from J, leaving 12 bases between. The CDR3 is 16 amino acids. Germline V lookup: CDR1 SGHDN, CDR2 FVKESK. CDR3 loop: CASSQVRNVMNTEAFF. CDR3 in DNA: TGTGCCAGCAGCCAAGTTCGGAACGTCATGAACACTGAAGCTTTCTTT. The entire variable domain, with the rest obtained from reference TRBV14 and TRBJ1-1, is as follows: EAGVTQFPSHSVIEKGQTVTLRCDPISGHDNLYWYRRVMGKEIKFLLHFVKESKQDESGMPNNRFLAERTGGTYSTLKVQPAELEDSGVYFCASSQVRNVMNTEAFFGQGTRLTVV.

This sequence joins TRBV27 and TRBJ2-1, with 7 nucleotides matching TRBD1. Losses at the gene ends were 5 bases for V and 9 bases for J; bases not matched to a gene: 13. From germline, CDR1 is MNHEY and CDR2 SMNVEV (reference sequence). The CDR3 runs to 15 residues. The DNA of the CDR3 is TGTGCCAGCAGTGAGGGGACAGAGGGAGAGGTTGAGCAGTTCTTC. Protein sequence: CASSEGTEGEVEQFF.